The 4 T cell receptor beta chains below were found in one sample sequenced in a study of identical twins. TCRdb recomputed calls from the 5' RACE reads with MiXCR, one row per CDR3 protein. This sample has hundreds of thousands of distinct CDR3 sequences; approximately 13% occur once, and the top ten carry roughly 7%. These same records also appear under a second study, on yellow fever vaccine responses in identical twins.

Material: CD8+ T cells sorted from blood. Receptor source: a young woman in good health.

In this sample, this clonotype turned up many times. The chain has TRBV29-1 and TRBJ2-1, with 9 positions matching TRBD2. Germline V gene sequence: CDR1 SQVTM, CDR2 ANQGSEA. This CDR3 contains 12 residues. V shed 3 bases, J shed 10 bases, and the junction held 4 bases outside the gene matches. CDR3: CSVEREGREQFF. CDR3 in DNA: TGCAGCGTTGAGCGGGAGGGTAGGGAGCAGTTCTTC.

As DNA, the CDR3 is TGTGCCAGCAGTTATAGACACCTAACGAACACCGGGGAGCTGTTTTTT. This sequence encodes CASSYRHLTNTGELFF. This chain connects TRBV6-2 or TRBV6-3 to TRBJ2-2; the D is unclear. V was trimmed by 3 bases and J by 0 bases, leaving 11 bases between them. The CDR3 sequence is 16 residues long. CDR1 and CDR2 (germline): MNHEY, SVGEGT.

This CDR3 is CASSQDPAQGAYNEQFF. Here the CDR3 DNA reads TGCGCCAGCAGCCAAGATCCGGCTCAGGGGGCCTACAATGAGCAGTTCTTC. The V call is TRBV4-1, the J call TRBJ2-1, with TRBD1 matching 7 bases. Losses at the gene ends were 0 bases for V and 2 bases for J; bases not matched to a gene: 7. This CDR3 is built from 17 residues. CDR1 and CDR2 (germline): MGHRA, YSYEKL.

This clonotype was picked up many times. The rearrangement links TRBV12-3 or TRBV12-4 to TRBJ2-7, with D perhaps TRBD2 (6 bases). The CDR3 has 12 amino acids. Trimming removed 4 bases at V and 4 bases at J, with 8 bases between. The CDR3 nucleotides are TGTGCCAGCAGTTCCGGACTATACGAGCAGTACTTC. It specifies CASSSGLYEQYF.